This TCR beta chain was identified during a study of T cells in Graves' hyperthyroidism and ophthalmopathy (dated by TCRdb to the late 2010s). Some background on the complete study: A discovery cohort of roughly 96 patients, roughly 40 with Graves' ophthalmopathy and 55 to 65 with stable Graves' hyperthyroidism, was used to find distinguishing TCR V-J signatures. Prospective prediction of ophthalmopathy was tested in an independent validation cohort consisting of 18 hyperthyroidism patients and some 16 patients who later progressed to ophthalmopathy. The 95 to 100 discovery patients were randomly split 7:3 into training and test sets. In several Graves' hyperthyroidism patients, the study also compared T-cell repertoires from thyroid tissue with T-cell repertoires from blood. After sampling, hyperthyroidism patients received methimazole starting at 30 mg daily, and ophthalmopathy patients received high-dose intravenous methylprednisolone. TCR Vbeta CDR3 sequencing of some 140 peripheral blood samples (more than 40 ophthalmopathy, under 80 hyperthyroidism and 17 progressor patients) is reported in the paper. Overall study results and their limits: Most expanded thyroid clonotypes (frequency above 0.001) were also detected in blood, suggesting blood repertoires may reflect thyroid immune responses. Sample size was not statistically predetermined, and blinding of investigators to group allocation was not performed. In cross-validation, a model built on a 13 V-J signature told ophthalmopathy apart from stable hyperthyroidism with 87.88% sensitivity and approximately 81% specificity, and in testing the same model reached 80%/75%. In validation, the model predicted progression to ophthalmopathy a median of about 5.9 months before onset, with 65% to 71% sensitivity and roughly 77% specificity.

The TCR beta CDR3 regions were amplified from RNA transcripts. For the first round of RT-PCR on the TCR CDR3, the HTBI primer set was used together with the Qiagen OneStep RT-PCR kit. A second multiplex PCR round built the libraries, followed by size selection and purification. The libraries were sequenced on an Illumina HiSeq2000 using paired-end 100 bp reads. In the original analysis: SOAPnuke was used to process the raw data, removing reads that contained adapters or uncalled bases, had a mean Phred below 15, or lacked an exact match to the constant primer or identifier. High-quality paired reads were merged with COPE v1.2.5, and unique nucleotide sequences were defined as clonotypes. MiTCR v1.1 was used to align the clonotypes against IMGT TRBV, TRBD and TRBJ reference segments. The analysis included only V-J combinations with a frequency above 0.0001, which together covered approximately 99% of the repertoires. A TCS score was defined as the ratio between F50 (clonal expansion) and ExV (chaos), using BLOSUM62-based TCRdist between CDR3 peptides within each V-J. Welch's t-statistics and random forest reduced 500 to 550 V-J features to about 12, which were used in a naive Bayes classifier (R e1071). The similarity between thyroid and blood repertoires was quantified using the Morisita-Horn index. TCRdb took the public reads, trimmed them with fastp at Q25, ran MiXCR for clone calling and kept in-frame beta chains. Identical CDR3 protein sequences are pooled into one entry, listed with their most common genes and DNA. TCRdb's processing, not the study's, gives the V and J calls here. This sample comprises 540,000 or so distinct CDR3 sequences, about half of them detected only once. The ten largest clones add up to roughly 20% of the sample.

With respect to this clonotype: Its target antigen remains unknown. Base qualities are not provided; no much larger clone lies one nucleotide away.

The study excluded patients with uncontrolled infections, other autoimmune diseases, pregnancy or lactation. Diagnoses were established on the basis of clinical symptoms, serum thyroxine and TRAb, thyroid ultrasound, and orbital computed tomography. Total RNA was extracted with Trizol reagent, and quality was checked on an Agilent 2100 Bioanalyzer. The trim is 3 bases for V and 2 bases for J, with a gap of 16 bases between the germline ends. The CDR3 sequence holds 16 residues, the cysteine and phenylalanine included. Only the CDR3 DNA stays, 48 bases, in frame from base 1. CDR1 is given as LNHNV and CDR2 as YYDKDF, both from the germline V gene (reference sequence).

The source of this sequence is an adult woman with Graves' disease, either hyperthyroidism or ophthalmopathy (not recorded which). The sequenced sample consisted of peripheral blood or thyroid tissue (not recorded which). The V gene is TRBV15 and the J gene is TRBJ1-1; confidence is insufficient to name the D gene. DNA sequence: TGTGCCACCAGCAGCTTAAGCGGCCCCGGAAACACTGAAGCTTTCTTT. Its protein product is CATSSLSGPGNTEAFF. The full variable domain, with segments outside the CDR3 supplied by the reference TRBV15 and TRBJ1-1 proteins, appears as DAMVIQNPRYQVTQFGKPVTLSCSQTLNHNVMYWYQQKSSQAPKLLFHYYDKDFNNEADTPDNFQSRRPNTSFCFLDIRSPGLGDTAMYLCATSSLSGPGNTEAFFGQGTRLTVV.